This T cell receptor beta chain is from a study of blood T cell repertoires in COVID-19. Across the whole study: The United States, Italy and Spain were the sources of the acute and convalescent COVID-19 samples. PBMCs, B-cell-depleted T cells, or T cells were the source of the cDNA or gDNA that made up the material.

This clone showed up just once. Methods used by the authors: How many nucleated cells were present was estimated from reference gene primer amplification. Assay used: immunoSEQ multiplex PCR; TCRdb lists only in-frame clones, some missing. The DNA was the basis for D and trimming; V, J and clone size are from that table. The table lists some 8,000 clones, approximately 84% of them singletons. The CDR3 is 13 amino acids. Germline CDR1 SGDLS, CDR2 YYNGEE. V lost 0 bases to trimming and J lost 11 bases, with 12 bases between them. This chain connects TRBV9 to TRBJ2-1; tentatively, D is TRBD2 (6 bases). The TCR comes from a human donor with active COVID-19. The donor label of this sample is uncertain. Material: peripheral blood. The CDR3 protein is CASSVAAGRKQFF. The CDR3 nucleotides are TGTGCCAGCAGCGTAGCCGCGGGGCGTAAGCAGTTCTTC. Variable domain in full (rest from reference TRBV9 and TRBJ2-1): DSGVTQTPKHLITATGQRVTLRCSPRSGDLSVYWYQQSLDQGLQFLIQYYNGEERAKGNILERFSAQQFPDLHSELNLSSLELGDSALYFCASSVAAGRKQFFGPGTRLTVL.